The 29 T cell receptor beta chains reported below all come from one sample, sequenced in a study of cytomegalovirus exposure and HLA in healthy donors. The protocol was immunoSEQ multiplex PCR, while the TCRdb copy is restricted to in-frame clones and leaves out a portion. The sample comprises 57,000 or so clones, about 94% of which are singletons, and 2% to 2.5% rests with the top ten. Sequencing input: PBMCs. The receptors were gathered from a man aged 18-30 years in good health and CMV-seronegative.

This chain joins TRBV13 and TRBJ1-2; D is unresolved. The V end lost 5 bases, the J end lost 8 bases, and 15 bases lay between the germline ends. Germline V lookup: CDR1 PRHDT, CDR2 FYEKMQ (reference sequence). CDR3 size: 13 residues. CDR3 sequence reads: CASSLVSLGGYTF. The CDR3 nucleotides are TGTGCCAGCAGCCTCGTCTCCCTCGGGGGCTACACCTTC.

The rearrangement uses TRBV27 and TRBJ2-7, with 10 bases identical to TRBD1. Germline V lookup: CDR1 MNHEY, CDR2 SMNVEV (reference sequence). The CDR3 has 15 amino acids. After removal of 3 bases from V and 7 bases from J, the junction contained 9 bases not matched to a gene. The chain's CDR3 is CASSFTGTGVREQYF. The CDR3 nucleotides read TGTGCCAGCAGTTTCACCGGGACAGGGGTTAGGGAGCAGTACTTC.

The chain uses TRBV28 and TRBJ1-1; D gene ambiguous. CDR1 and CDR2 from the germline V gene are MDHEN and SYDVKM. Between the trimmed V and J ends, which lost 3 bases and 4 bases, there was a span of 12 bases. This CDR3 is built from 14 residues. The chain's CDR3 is CASSFRGIGTEAFF. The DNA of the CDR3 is TGTGCCAGCAGTTTTCGGGGAATTGGCACTGAAGCTTTCTTT.

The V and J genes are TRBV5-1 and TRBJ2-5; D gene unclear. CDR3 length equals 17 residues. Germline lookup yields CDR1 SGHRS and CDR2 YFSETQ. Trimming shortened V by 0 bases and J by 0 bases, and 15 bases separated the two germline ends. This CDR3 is CASSLGGRPIHQETQYF. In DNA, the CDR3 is TGCGCCAGCAGCTTGGGTGGCAGGCCAATCCACCAAGAGACCCAGTACTTC.

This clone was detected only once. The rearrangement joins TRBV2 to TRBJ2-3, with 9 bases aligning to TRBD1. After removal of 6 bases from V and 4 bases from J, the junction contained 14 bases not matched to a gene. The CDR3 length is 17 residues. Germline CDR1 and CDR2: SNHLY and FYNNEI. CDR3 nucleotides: TGTGCCAGCAGAACCCCCTACCGGGACAGGGATCCAGATACGCAGTATTTT. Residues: CASRTPYRDRDPDTQYF. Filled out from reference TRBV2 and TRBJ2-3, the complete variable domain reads EPEVTQTPSHQVTQMGQEVILRCVPISNHLYFYWYRQILGQKVEFLVSFYNNEISEKSEIFDDQFSVERPDGSNFTLKIRSTKLEDSAMYFCASRTPYRDRDPDTQYFGPGTRLTVL.

The CDR3 is CASRRSPSGTYNEQFF. CDR3 DNA: TGTGCCAGCAGGAGGAGCCCGAGCGGGACCTACAATGAGCAGTTCTTC. The rearrangement joins TRBV27 to TRBJ2-1; 7 bases fit TRBD2. This CDR3 is 16 amino acids long. Unmatched junction bases numbered 10, after V lost 6 bases and J lost 2 bases. Germline CDR1 and CDR2: MNHEY and SMNVEV (reference sequence).

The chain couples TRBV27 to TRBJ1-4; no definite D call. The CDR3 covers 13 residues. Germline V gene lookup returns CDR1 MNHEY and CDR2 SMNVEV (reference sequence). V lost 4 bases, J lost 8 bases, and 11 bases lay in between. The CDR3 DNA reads TGTGCCAGCAGTTATGGGCGAGGGGAAAAACTGTTTTTT. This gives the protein CASSYGRGEKLFF.

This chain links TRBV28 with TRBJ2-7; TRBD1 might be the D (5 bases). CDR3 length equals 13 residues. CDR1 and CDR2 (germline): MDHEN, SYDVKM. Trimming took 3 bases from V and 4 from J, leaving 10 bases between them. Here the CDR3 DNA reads TGTGCCAGCAGTTTTAGTCCAGGGTACGAGCAGTACTTC. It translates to CASSFSPGYEQYF.

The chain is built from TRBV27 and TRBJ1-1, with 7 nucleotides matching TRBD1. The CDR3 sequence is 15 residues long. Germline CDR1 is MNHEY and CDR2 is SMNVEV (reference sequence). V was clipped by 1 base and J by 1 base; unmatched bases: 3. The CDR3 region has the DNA TGTGCCAGCAGTTTATTTGGGACAGCGAACACTGAAGCTTTCTTT. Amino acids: CASSLFGTANTEAFF.

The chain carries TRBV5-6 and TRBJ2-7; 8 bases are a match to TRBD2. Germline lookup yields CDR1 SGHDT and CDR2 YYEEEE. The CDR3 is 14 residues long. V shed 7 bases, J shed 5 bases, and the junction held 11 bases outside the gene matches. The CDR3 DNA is TGTGCCAGCCGACAGCGGACGGGAGGGGACGAGCAGTACTTC. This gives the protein CASRQRTGGDEQYF. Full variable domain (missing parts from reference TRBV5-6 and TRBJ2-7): DAGVTQSPTHLIKTRGQQVTLRCSPKSGHDTVSWYQQALGQGPQFIFQYYEEEERQRGNFPDRFSGHQFPNYSSELNVNALLLGDSALYLCASRQRTGGDEQYFGPGTRLTVT.

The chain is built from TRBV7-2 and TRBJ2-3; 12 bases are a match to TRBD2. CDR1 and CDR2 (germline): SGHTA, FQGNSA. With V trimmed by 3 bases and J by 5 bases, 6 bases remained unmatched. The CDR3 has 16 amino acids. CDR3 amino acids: CASSFLAGGSGDTQYF. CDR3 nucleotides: TGTGCCAGCAGCTTCCTAGCGGGAGGGTCCGGAGATACGCAGTATTTT.

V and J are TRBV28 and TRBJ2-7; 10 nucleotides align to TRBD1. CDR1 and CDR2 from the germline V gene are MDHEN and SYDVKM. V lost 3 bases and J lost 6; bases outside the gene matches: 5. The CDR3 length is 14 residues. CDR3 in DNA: TGTGCCAGCAGTTTCGAGACAGGGGGCTTCGAGCAGTACTTC. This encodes CASSFETGGFEQYF.

The CDR3, as DNA: TGCGCCAGCAGCCAAGAAACGGGTGGCACAGATACGCAGTATTTT. Amino acids: CASSQETGGTDTQYF. The genes are TRBV4-1 and TRBJ2-3; the D is unclear. Germline CDR1 and CDR2: MGHRA and YSYEKL. The CDR3 is 15 residues long. Trimming left V 0 bases short and J 1 base short, with 8 bases between.

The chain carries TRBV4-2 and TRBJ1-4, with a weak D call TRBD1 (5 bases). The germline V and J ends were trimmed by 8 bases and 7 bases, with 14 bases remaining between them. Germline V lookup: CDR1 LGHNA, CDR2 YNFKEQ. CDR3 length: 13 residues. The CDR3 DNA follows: TGTGCCAGCGGCAGGGATTATACTGAAAAACTGTTTTTT. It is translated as CASGRDYTEKLFF.

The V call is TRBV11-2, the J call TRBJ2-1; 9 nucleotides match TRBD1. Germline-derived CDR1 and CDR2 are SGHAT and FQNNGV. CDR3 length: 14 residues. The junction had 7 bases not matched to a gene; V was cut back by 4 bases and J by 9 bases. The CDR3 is CASSWRDRVGEQFF. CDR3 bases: TGTGCCAGCAGCTGGAGGGACAGGGTGGGTGAGCAGTTCTTC. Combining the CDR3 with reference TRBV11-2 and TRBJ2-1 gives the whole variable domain EAGVAQSPRYKIIEKRQSVAFWCNPISGHATLYWYQQILGQGPKLLIQFQNNGVVDDSQLPKDRFSAERLKGVDSTLKIQPAKLEDSAVYLCASSWRDRVGEQFFGPGTRLTVL.

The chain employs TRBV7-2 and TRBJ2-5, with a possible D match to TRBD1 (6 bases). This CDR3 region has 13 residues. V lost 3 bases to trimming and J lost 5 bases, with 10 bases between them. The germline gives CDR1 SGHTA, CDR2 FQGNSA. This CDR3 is CASSFGQRETQYF. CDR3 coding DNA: TGTGCCAGCAGCTTTGGACAGAGGGAGACCCAGTACTTC. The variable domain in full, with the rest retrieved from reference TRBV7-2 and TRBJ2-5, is GAGVSQSPSNKVTEKGKDVELRCDPISGHTALYWYRQSLGQGLEFLIYFQGNSAPDKSGLPSDRFSAERTGGSVSTLTIQRTQQEDSAVYLCASSFGQRETQYFGPGTRLLVL.

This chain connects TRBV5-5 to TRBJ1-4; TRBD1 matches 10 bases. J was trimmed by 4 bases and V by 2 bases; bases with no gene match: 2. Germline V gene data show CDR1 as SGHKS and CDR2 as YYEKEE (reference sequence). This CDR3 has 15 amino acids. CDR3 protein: CASSFWTGGNEKLFF. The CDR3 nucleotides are TGTGCCAGCAGCTTCTGGACAGGGGGTAATGAAAAACTGTTTTTT. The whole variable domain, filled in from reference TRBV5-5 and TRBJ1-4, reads DAGVTQSPTHLIKTRGQQVTLRCSPISGHKSVSWYQQVLGQGPQFIFQYYEKEERGRGNFPDRFSARQFPNYSSELNVNALLLGDSALYLCASSFWTGGNEKLFFGSGTQLSVL.

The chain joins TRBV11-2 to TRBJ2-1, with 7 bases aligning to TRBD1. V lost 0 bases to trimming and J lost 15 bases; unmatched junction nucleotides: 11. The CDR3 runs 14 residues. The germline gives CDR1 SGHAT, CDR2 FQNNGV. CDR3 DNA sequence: TGTGCCAGCAGCTTAGAGACAGGGCCCGGTTCACGGTTCTTC. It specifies CASSLETGPGSRFF.

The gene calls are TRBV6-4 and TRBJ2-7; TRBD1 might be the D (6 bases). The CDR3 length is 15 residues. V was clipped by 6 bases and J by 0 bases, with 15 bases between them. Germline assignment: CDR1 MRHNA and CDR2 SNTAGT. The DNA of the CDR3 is TGTGCCAGCAGGGTCGACAGGAGAAACTCCTACGAGCAGTACTTC. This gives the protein CASRVDRRNSYEQYF.

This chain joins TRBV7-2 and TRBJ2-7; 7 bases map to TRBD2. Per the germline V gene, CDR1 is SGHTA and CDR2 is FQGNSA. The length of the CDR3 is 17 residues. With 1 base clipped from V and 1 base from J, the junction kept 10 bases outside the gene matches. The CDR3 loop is CASSLVIIAGASYEQYF. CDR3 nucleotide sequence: TGTGCCAGCAGCTTAGTAATCATCGCGGGAGCTTCCTACGAGCAGTACTTC.

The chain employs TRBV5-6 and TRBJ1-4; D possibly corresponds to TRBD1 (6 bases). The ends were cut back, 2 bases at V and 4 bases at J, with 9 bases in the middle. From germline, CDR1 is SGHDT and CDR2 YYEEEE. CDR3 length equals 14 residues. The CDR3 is CASSFGQLNEKLFF. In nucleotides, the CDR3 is TGTGCCAGCAGCTTTGGACAGCTTAATGAAAAACTGTTTTTT.

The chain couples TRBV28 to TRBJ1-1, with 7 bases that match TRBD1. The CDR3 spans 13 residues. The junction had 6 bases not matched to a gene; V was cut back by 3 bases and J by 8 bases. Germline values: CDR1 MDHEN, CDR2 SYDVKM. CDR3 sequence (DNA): TGTGCCAGCAGTTTCCAGGGGGGCCGGGAAGCTTTCTTT. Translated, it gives CASSFQGGREAFF.

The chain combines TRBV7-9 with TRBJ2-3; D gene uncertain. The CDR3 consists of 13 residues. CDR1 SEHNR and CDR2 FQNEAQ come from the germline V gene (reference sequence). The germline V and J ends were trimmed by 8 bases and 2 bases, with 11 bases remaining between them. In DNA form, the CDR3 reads TGTGCCAGCCAGGATCCTAACACAGATACGCAGTATTTT. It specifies CASQDPNTDTQYF. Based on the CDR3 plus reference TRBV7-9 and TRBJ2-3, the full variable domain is DTGVSQNPRHKITKRGQNVTFRCDPISEHNRLYWYRQTLGQGPEFLTYFQNEAQLEKSRLLSDRFSAERPKGSFSTLEIQRTEQGDSAMYLCASQDPNTDTQYFGPGTRLTVL.

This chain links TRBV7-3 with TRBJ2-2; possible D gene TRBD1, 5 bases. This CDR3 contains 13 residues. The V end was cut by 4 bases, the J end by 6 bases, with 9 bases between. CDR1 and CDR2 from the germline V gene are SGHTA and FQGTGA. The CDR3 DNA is TGTGCCAGCAGCTCCAGGGAATCCGGGGAGCTGTTTTTT. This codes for CASSSRESGELFF.

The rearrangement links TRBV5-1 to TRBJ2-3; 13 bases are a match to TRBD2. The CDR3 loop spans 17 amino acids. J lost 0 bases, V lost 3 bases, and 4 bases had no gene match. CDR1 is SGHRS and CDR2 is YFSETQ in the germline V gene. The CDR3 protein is CASSSGLAGKSTDTQYF. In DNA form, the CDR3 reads TGCGCCAGCAGCTCGGGACTAGCGGGGAAGAGCACAGATACGCAGTATTTT.

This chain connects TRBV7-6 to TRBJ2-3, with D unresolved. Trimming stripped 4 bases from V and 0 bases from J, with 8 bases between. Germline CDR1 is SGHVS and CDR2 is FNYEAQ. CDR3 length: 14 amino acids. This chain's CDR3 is CASSSLDSTDTQYF. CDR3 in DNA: TGTGCCAGCAGCTCCCTAGATAGCACAGATACGCAGTATTTT. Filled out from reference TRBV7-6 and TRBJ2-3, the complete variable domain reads GAGVSQSPRYKVTKRGQDVALRCDPISGHVSLYWYRQALGQGPEFLTYFNYEAQQDKSGLPNDRFSAERPEGSISTLTIQRTEQRDSAMYRCASSSLDSTDTQYFGPGTRLTVL.

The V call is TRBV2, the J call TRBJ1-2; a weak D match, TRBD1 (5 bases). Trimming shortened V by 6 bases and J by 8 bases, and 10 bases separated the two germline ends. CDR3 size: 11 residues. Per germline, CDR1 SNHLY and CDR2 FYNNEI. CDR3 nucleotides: TGTGCCAGCAGGGGGGGGGACGGCTACACCTTC. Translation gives CASRGGDGYTF.

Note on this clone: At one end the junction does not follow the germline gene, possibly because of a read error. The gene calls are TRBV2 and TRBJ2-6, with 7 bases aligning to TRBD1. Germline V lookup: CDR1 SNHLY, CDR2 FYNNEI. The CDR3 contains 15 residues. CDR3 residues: CASREDRAGANVLTF. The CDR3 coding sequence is TGTGCCAGCAGGGAAGACAGGGCTGGGGCCAACGTCCTGACTTTC.

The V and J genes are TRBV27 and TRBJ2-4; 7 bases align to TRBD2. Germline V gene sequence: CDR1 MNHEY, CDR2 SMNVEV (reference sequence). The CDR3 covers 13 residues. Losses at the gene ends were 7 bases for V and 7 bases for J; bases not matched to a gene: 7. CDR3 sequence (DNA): TGTGCCAGCAAGGTCGCGGGAGAGAACATTCAGTACTTC. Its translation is CASKVAGENIQYF.